This record concerns one T cell receptor beta chain sequence. The antigen is undetermined. The data were obtained in a study of cytomegalovirus exposure and HLA in healthy donors. Whole-study results and caveats: Rare sequences made up most TCRs, while some public TCRs were found in many donors. As was reported, the classifier diagnosed cytomegalovirus status with high specificity and sensitivity. Cytomegalovirus association was listed for around 180 TCR beta chains.

While the first cohort had some 700 subjects, the donors belonged to the separate validation cohort of 100 to 150 subjects. Sequencing was performed with immunoSEQ multiplex PCR; in TCRdb, only in-frame clones are kept and a portion is missing. Altogether approximately 300,000 clones are present, roughly 89% being singletons, with the ten largest covering under 0.85%. The material sequenced was PBMCs. The sequence came from a woman between 18 and 30 years old in good health and CMV-seronegative.

The CDR3 nucleotides read TGCAGCGTCGGACAGGGGGAGACCTACGAGCAGTACTTC. It is translated as CSVGQGETYEQYF. The genes are TRBV29-1 and TRBJ2-7; 10 positions agree with TRBD1. The germline V gene encodes CDR1 SQVTM and CDR2 ANQGSEA. The CDR3 spans 13 residues. V dropped 6 bases and J dropped 2; count of bases not matched to a gene: 4.